Here is one T cell receptor beta chain with its context. 60 Vbeta and 13 Jbeta primers were used in PCR. This table comes from immunoSEQ multiplex PCR, and its TCRdb copy is limited to in-frame clones, with some not included. This listing includes around 51,000 clones. These data belong to a study of cytomegalovirus exposure and HLA in healthy donors. Each donor was healthy, and each was a bone marrow donor. V lost 10 bases to trimming and J lost 2 bases; unmatched junction nucleotides: 10. Germline V lookup: CDR1 ENHRY, CDR2 SYGVKD. The CDR3 is 15 residues long. J is TRBJ2-3 and V is TRBV10-3; 9 bases line up with TRBD2. The receptor's source is a woman aged 40 to 49 in good health and CMV-seronegative. The sequenced sample was PBMCs. CDR3 nucleotide sequence: TGTGCCAGCAGGCCTAGCGGGGAGAACACAGATACGCAGTATTTT. Protein sequence: CASRPSGENTDTQYF.